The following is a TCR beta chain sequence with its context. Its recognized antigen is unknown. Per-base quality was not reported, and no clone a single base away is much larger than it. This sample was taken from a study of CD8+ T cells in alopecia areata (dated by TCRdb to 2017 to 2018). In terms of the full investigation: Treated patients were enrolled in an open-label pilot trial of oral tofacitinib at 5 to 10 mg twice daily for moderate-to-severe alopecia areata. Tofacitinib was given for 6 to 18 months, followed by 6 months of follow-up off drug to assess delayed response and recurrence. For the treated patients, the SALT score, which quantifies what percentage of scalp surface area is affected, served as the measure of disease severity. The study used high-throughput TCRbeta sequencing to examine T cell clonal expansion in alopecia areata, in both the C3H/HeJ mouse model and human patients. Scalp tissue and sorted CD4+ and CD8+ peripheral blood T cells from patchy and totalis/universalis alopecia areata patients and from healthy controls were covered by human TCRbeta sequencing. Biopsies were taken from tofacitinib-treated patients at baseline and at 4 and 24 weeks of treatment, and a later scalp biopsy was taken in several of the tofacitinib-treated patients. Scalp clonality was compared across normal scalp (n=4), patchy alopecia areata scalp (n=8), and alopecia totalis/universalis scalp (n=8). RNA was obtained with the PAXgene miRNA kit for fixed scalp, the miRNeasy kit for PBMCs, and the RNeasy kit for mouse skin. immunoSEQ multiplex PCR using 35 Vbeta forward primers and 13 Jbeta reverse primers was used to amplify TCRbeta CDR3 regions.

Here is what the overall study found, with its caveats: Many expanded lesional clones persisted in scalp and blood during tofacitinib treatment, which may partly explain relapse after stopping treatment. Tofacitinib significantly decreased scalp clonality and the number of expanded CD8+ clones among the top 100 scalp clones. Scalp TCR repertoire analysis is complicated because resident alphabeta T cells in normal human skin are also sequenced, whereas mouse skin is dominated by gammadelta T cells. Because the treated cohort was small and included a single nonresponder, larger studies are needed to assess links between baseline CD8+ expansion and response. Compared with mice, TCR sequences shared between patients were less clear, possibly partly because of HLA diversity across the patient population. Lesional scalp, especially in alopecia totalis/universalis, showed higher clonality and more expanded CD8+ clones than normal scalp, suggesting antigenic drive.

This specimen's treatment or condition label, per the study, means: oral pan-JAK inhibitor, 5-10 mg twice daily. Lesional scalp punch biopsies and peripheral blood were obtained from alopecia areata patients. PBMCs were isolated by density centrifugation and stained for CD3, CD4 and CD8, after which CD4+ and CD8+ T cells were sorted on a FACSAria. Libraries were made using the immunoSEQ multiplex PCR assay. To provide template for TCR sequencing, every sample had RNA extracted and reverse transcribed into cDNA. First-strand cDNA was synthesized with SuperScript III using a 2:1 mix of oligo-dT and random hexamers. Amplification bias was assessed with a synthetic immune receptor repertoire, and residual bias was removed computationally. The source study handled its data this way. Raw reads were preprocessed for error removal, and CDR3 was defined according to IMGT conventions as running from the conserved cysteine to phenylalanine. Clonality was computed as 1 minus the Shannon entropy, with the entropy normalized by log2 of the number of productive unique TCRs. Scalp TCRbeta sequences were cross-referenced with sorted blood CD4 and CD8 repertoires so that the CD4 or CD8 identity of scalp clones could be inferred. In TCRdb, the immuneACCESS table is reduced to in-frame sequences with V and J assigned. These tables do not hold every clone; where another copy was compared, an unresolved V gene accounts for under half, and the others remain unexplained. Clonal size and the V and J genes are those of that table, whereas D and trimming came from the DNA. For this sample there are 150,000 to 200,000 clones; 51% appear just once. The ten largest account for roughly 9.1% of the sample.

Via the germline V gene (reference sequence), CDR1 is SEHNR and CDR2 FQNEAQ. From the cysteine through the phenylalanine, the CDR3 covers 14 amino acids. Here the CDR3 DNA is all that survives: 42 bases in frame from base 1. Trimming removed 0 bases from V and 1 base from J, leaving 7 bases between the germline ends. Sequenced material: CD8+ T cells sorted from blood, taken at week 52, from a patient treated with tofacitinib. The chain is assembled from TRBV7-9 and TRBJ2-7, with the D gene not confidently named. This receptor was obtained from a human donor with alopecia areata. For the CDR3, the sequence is CASSLARQSYEQYF. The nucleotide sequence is TGTGCCAGCAGCTTAGCCCGTCAGTCCTACGAGCAGTACTTC.